The 26 T cell receptor beta chains in this list originate from one sample, sequenced in a study of CD4 T cells in relation to SARS-CoV-2 and coronaviruses. Their target antigens are unknown. Profiled with immunoSEQ multiplex PCR; TCRdb holds only in-frame clones, not every one. The sample has 30,000 to 40,000 clones; about three quarters are singletons. Material: memory CD4+ T cells from PBMCs, cultured in vitro. Receptors originate from an adult with COVID-19.

The CDR3 DNA sequence: TGTGCCAGCAGCTGGGGACAGGGTAATCTGCAGTACTTC. Its translation is CASSWGQGNLQYF. V usage is TRBV7-2 and J usage is TRBJ2-7; TRBD1 matches 9 bases. With 4 bases clipped from V and 9 bases from J, the junction kept 7 bases outside the gene matches. The V gene's germline CDR1 is SGHTA and CDR2 FQGNSA. The CDR3 sequence is 13 residues long.

CDR3 DNA sequence: TGCGCCAGCAGCCCGACGTTGGGGATCACTAATGAAAAACTGTTTTTT. Amino acids: CASSPTLGITNEKLFF. The chain has TRBV5-1 and TRBJ1-4; D is uncertain. Germline CDR1 reads SGHRS; CDR2 reads YFSETQ. The CDR3 has 16 residues. The ends were cut back, 4 bases at V and 2 bases at J, with 15 bases in the middle.

The table lists this clone with a few counts. The chain uses TRBV18 and TRBJ1-6; TRBD1 matches at 7 bases. Trimming at V came to 5 bases and at J to 7 bases, leaving 8 bases not matched to a gene. The CDR3 runs to 15 residues. Germline V gene lookup returns CDR1 KGHSH and CDR2 LQKENI. The CDR3 loop is CASSTDRARNSPLHF. The CDR3 DNA follows: TGTGCCAGCTCAACCGACAGGGCCAGGAATTCACCCCTCCACTTT.

This sequence joins TRBV5-1 and TRBJ2-7, with D unresolved. This CDR3 spans 16 amino acids. Germline V gives CDR1 SGHRS, CDR2 YFSETQ. With 0 bases removed from V and 2 bases from J, the gap between germline ends came to 15 bases. CDR3 sequence reads: CASSLESSLPPYEQYF. CDR3 sequence (DNA): TGCGCCAGCAGCTTGGAGAGCAGCCTACCACCCTACGAGCAGTACTTC.

The chain employs TRBV7-9 and TRBJ2-1, with D hard to call. Trimming removed 3 bases from V and 5 bases from J, with 17 bases in between. Germline V gene lookup returns CDR1 SEHNR and CDR2 FQNEAQ (reference sequence). The CDR3 runs 16 residues. CDR3: CASSFRLGLPNNEQFF. In nucleotides, the CDR3 is TGTGCCAGCAGCTTCAGGCTTGGCTTACCAAACAATGAGCAGTTCTTC.

The chain's CDR3 is CAWSIDRGQYF. DNA for the CDR3: TGTGCCTGGAGTATCGACAGGGGGCAGTACTTC. This chain links TRBV30 with TRBJ2-7, with TRBD1 matching over 8 bases. Trimming removed 2 bases from V and 9 bases from J; junction bases left unmatched: 3. The CDR3 is 11 amino acids. Germline values: CDR1 GTSNPN, CDR2 SVGIG (reference sequence).

This chain uses TRBV5-1 with TRBJ2-3; TRBD2 matches at 7 bases. Germline V gene sequence: CDR1 SGHRS, CDR2 YFSETQ. Trimming removed 1 base from V and 6 bases from J; junction bases left unmatched: 5. The CDR3 length is 14 residues. CDR3 residues: CASSLSAGADTQYF. CDR3 nucleotide sequence: TGCGCCAGCAGCTTGTCGGCGGGAGCGGATACGCAGTATTTT. Full variable domain (outside the CDR3, taken from reference TRBV5-1 and TRBJ2-3): KAGVTQTPRYLIKTRGQQVTLSCSPISGHRSVSWYQQTPGQGLQFLFEYFSETQRNKGNFPGRFSGRQFSNSRSEMNVSTLELGDSALYLCASSLSAGADTQYFGPGTRLTVL.

The chain uses TRBV24-1 and TRBJ2-7; D ambiguous. Deletions cut 0 bases from V and 4 bases from J, with 6 bases between. The germline gives CDR1 KGHDR, CDR2 SFDVKD. The CDR3 has 13 residues. The CDR3 DNA reads as TGTGCCACCAGTGATTTGCTGGGGTACGAGCAGTACTTC. Its translation: CATSDLLGYEQYF.

This clone was counted a few times. The chain joins TRBV18 to TRBJ1-1; D not certain. The CDR3 sequence is 14 residues long. From germline, CDR1 is KGHSH and CDR2 LQKENI. Trimming stripped 1 base from V and 3 bases from J, with 9 bases between. CDR3 coding DNA: TGTGCCAGCTCACCACGGGTTGCGGACACTGAAGCTTTCTTT. Translated: CASSPRVADTEAFF. Full variable domain (remainder filled in from reference TRBV18 and TRBJ1-1): NAGVMQNPRHLVRRRGQEARLRCSPMKGHSHVYWYRQLPEEGLKFMVYLQKENIIDESGMPKERFSAEFPKEGPSILRIQQVVRGDSAAYFCASSPRVADTEAFFGQGTRLTVV.

This chain uses TRBV7-3 with TRBJ2-3; 8 bases are a match to TRBD1. Germline loops: CDR1 SGHTA, CDR2 FQGTGA. The CDR3 length is 14 residues. Trimming took 5 bases from V and 5 from J; bases not matched to a gene: 6. In DNA, the CDR3 is TGTGCCAGCAGCCCTACAGGGGGAGGAGATACGCAGTATTTT. Translation gives CASSPTGGGDTQYF. The complete variable domain, with remaining parts taken from reference TRBV7-3 and TRBJ2-3, reads GAGVSQTPSNKVTEKGKYVELRCDPISGHTALYWYRQSLGQGPEFLIYFQGTGAADDSGLPNDRFFAVRPEGSVSTLKIQRTERGDSAVYLCASSPTGGGDTQYFGPGTRLTVL.

This clone was found a few times. The rearrangement joins TRBV15 to TRBJ1-5; tentative D call: TRBD1 (6 bases). Germline V lookup: CDR1 LNHNV, CDR2 YYDKDF (reference sequence). The CDR3 is 15 residues long. Trimming removed 0 bases at V and 6 bases at J, with 12 bases between. The CDR3 loop is CATSRDQQGRQPQHF. The CDR3 DNA reads TGTGCCACCAGCAGAGATCAACAGGGACGTCAGCCCCAGCATTTT.

This clone was seen a handful of times. This chain uses TRBV27 with TRBJ2-3; D is unclear. The V and J ends lost 6 bases and 4 bases respectively, with 5 bases between them. Germline V gene sequence: CDR1 MNHEY, CDR2 SMNVEV (reference sequence). This CDR3 comprises 11 residues. DNA for the CDR3: TGTGCCAGCAGCTGGGCAGATACGCAGTATTTT. Its translation: CASSWADTQYF.

This clone was seen a few times. This sequence joins TRBV2 and TRBJ2-6; TRBD1 aligns across 9 bases. The germline V gene has CDR1 SNHLY and CDR2 FYNNEI. This CDR3 comprises 18 residues. V shed 3 bases, J shed 3 bases, and the junction held 9 bases outside the gene matches. The CDR3 coding sequence is TGTGCCAGCAGTGAGGAGAACAGGGGGCGCTATGGGGCCAACGTCCTGACTTTC. It is translated as CASSEENRGRYGANVLTF.

This sequence joins TRBV18 and TRBJ1-1, with 7 bases fitting TRBD1. Looked up from germline, CDR1 is KGHSH and CDR2 is LQKENI. After removal of 1 base from V and 4 bases from J, the junction contained 3 bases not matched to a gene. The CDR3 has 14 amino acids. For the CDR3, the DNA is TGTGCCAGCTCACCACTCCAGGGGGGCACTGAAGCTTTCTTT. Its translation: CASSPLQGGTEAFF.

The rearrangement joins TRBV5-6 to TRBJ2-7, with 9 bases that match TRBD1. The CDR3 covers 16 residues. V lost 2 bases, J lost 4 bases, and 10 bases stayed unmatched. Germline lookup yields CDR1 SGHDT and CDR2 YYEEEE. The CDR3 region is CASSFVTTGGTYEQYF. The CDR3, as DNA: TGTGCCAGCAGCTTCGTAACGACAGGGGGTACTTACGAGCAGTACTTC.

This sequence joins TRBV11-3 and TRBJ2-7; TRBD2 aligns across 12 bases. CDR3 length: 14 residues. Trimming at V came to 4 bases and at J to 4 bases, leaving 2 bases not matched to a gene. Germline CDR1 SGHNT, CDR2 YENEEA. The CDR3 DNA reads TGTGCCAGCAGCTCCGGGACTAGCGGGTACGAGCAGTACTTC. It translates to CASSSGTSGYEQYF.

The chain links TRBV5-6 to TRBJ2-7; a possible D gene is TRBD2 (5 bases). The V end was cut by 2 bases, the J end by 4 bases, with 19 bases between. The CDR3 has 16 residues. CDR1 is SGHDT and CDR2 is YYEEEE in the germline V gene. This chain's CDR3 is CASSLIGHSGWYEQYF. The CDR3 DNA is TGTGCCAGCAGCTTAATCGGGCATTCGGGGTGGTACGAGCAGTACTTC. The full variable domain, its missing parts supplied by reference TRBV5-6 and TRBJ2-7, is DAGVTQSPTHLIKTRGQQVTLRCSPKSGHDTVSWYQQALGQGPQFIFQYYEEEERQRGNFPDRFSGHQFPNYSSELNVNALLLGDSALYLCASSLIGHSGWYEQYFGPGTRLTVT.

The V and J genes are TRBV5-4 and TRBJ1-2; 11 nucleotides agree with TRBD1. CDR3 length: 17 residues. CDR1 and CDR2 from the germline V gene are SGHNT and YYREEE (reference sequence). Trimming cost V 1 base and J 4 bases; bases outside gene matches: 9. CDR3 loop: CASSLRTGGRTRYGYTF. For the CDR3, the DNA is TGTGCCAGCAGCTTGCGGACAGGGGGCCGAACTCGCTATGGCTACACCTTC. Full variable domain (missing parts from reference TRBV5-4 and TRBJ1-2): ETGVTQSPTHLIKTRGQQVTLRCSSQSGHNTVSWYQQALGQGPQFIFQYYREEENGRGNFPPRFSGLQFPNYSSELNVNALELDDSALYLCASSLRTGGRTRYGYTFGSGTRLTVV.

The table lists this clone with a count of one. The J gene is TRBJ2-2, the V gene TRBV6-2 or TRBV6-3, with D possibly called TRBD1 or TRBD2 (7 bases each). The ends were cut back, 4 bases at V and 3 bases at J, with 9 bases in the middle. Germline CDR1 is MNHEY and CDR2 is SVGEGT. The CDR3 is 14 amino acids. CDR3 bases: TGTGCCAGCAGTTCAGGGGGGGACACCGGGGAGCTGTTTTTT. Encoded protein: CASSSGGDTGELFF.

This chain connects TRBV28 to TRBJ1-5; TRBD1 might be the D (5 bases). Germline lookup yields CDR1 MDHEN and CDR2 SYDVKM. This CDR3 is built from 15 residues. V was trimmed by 11 bases and J by 5 bases, leaving 22 bases between them. In DNA form, the CDR3 reads TGTGCCGGCGGTCGGGCAATCCAGGGAGATCAGCCCCAGCATTTT. Encoded protein: CAGGRAIQGDQPQHF.

The chain employs TRBV6-5 and TRBJ2-7; D gene uncertain. Germline CDR1 and CDR2: MNHEY and SVGAGI. The V and J ends lost 6 bases and 3 bases respectively, with 12 bases between them. The CDR3 contains 13 residues. CDR3 DNA sequence: TGTGCCAGCAGGATCGATTATGTCTACGAGCAGTACTTC. This encodes CASRIDYVYEQYF.

The chain has TRBV9 and TRBJ2-7, with 7 bases lining up with TRBD1. V lost 4 bases to trimming and J lost 3 bases; unmatched junction nucleotides: 13. This CDR3 comprises 16 residues. The germline V gene has CDR1 SGDLS and CDR2 YYNGEE. CDR3 protein: CASSPRDGTAGYEQYF. The CDR3 DNA sequence: TGTGCCAGCAGCCCCCGAGATGGGACAGCTGGCTACGAGCAGTACTTC. Using reference TRBV9 and TRBJ2-7 for the parts outside the CDR3, the full variable domain is DSGVTQTPKHLITATGQRVTLRCSPRSGDLSVYWYQQSLDQGLQFLIQYYNGEERAKGNILERFSAQQFPDLHSELNLSSLELGDSALYFCASSPRDGTAGYEQYFGPGTRLTVT.

This clone was counted a few times. The chain employs TRBV5-1 and TRBJ2-1, with D maybe TRBD1 (5 bases). Germline assignment: CDR1 SGHRS and CDR2 YFSETQ. The CDR3 extends over 16 amino acids. Trimming cost V 0 bases and J 7 bases, with 17 bases left between them. The chain's CDR3 is CASSLERGEARNEQFF. The CDR3 DNA is TGCGCCAGCAGCTTGGAAAGGGGTGAAGCAAGGAATGAGCAGTTCTTC. Complete variable domain (other parts from reference TRBV5-1 and TRBJ2-1): KAGVTQTPRYLIKTRGQQVTLSCSPISGHRSVSWYQQTPGQGLQFLFEYFSETQRNKGNFPGRFSGRQFSNSRSEMNVSTLELGDSALYLCASSLERGEARNEQFFGPGTRLTVL.

CDR3 sequence reads: CASSLASWDGELFF. The DNA of the CDR3 is TGTGCCAGCAGCTTAGCGTCATGGGACGGGGAGCTGTTTTTT. This chain joins TRBV7-9 and TRBJ2-2; D uncertain. Deletions cut 0 bases from V and 7 bases from J, with 9 bases between. This CDR3 has 14 residues. From germline, CDR1 is SEHNR and CDR2 FQNEAQ (reference sequence).

The chain carries TRBV30 and TRBJ1-1; D remains ambiguous. CDR3 size: 14 residues. CDR1 and CDR2 from the germline V gene are GTSNPN and SVGIG (reference sequence). Trimming cost V 4 bases and J 1 base, with 13 bases left between them. The CDR3 spells CAWTPPGQNTEAFF. The CDR3 DNA sequence: TGTGCCTGGACCCCCCCCGGGCAGAACACTGAAGCTTTCTTT.

The J gene is TRBJ1-1, the V gene TRBV6-5; D is perhaps TRBD1 (6 bases). The CDR3 runs to 14 residues. Trimming took off 6 bases at V and 5 bases at J, with 16 bases between the two ends. CDR1 MNHEY and CDR2 SVGAGI come from the germline V gene. CDR3 bases: TGTGCCAGCAGAACGGCAGGGGTAAGGACTGAAGCTTTCTTT. Protein: CASRTAGVRTEAFF.